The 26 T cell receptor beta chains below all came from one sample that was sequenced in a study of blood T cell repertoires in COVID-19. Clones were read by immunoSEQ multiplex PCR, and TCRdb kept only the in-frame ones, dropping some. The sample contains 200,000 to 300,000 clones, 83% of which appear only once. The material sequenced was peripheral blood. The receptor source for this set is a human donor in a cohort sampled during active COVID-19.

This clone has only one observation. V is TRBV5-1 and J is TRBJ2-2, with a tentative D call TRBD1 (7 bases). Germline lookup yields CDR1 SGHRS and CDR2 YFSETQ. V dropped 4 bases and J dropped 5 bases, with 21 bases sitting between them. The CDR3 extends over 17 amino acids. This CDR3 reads CASSTAQGRGGTGELFF. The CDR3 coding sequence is TGCGCCAGCAGCACGGCACAGGGGCGAGGAGGGACCGGGGAGCTGTTTTTT.

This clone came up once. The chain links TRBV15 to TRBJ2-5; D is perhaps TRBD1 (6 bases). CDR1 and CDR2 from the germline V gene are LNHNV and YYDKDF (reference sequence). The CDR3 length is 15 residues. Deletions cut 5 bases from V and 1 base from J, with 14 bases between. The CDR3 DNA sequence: TGTGCCACCAGCCAAAACAGGGTAACCCAAGAGACCCAGTACTTC. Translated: CATSQNRVTQETQYF.

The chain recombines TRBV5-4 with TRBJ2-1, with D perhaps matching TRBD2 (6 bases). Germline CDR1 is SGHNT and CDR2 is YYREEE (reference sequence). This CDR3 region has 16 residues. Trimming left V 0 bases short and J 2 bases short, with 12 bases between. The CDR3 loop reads CASSLVGGSPYNEQFF. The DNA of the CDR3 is TGTGCCAGCAGCTTGGTGGGAGGTTCACCCTACAATGAGCAGTTCTTC.

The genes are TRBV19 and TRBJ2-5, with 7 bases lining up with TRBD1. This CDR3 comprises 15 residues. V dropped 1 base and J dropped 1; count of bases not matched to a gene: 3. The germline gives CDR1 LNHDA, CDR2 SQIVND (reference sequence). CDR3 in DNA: TGTGCCAGTAGTATAGTTCACAGGGGCCAAGAGACCCAGTACTTC. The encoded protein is CASSIVHRGQETQYF.

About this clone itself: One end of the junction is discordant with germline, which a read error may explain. The CDR3 protein is CATSRGGTIDF. The DNA of the CDR3 is TGTGCCACCAGCAGAGGAGGCACAATCGACTTC. The chain is built from TRBV15 and TRBJ2-7; no reliable D call. The V gene's germline CDR1 is LNHNV and CDR2 YYDKDF (reference sequence). CDR3 length equals 11 residues.

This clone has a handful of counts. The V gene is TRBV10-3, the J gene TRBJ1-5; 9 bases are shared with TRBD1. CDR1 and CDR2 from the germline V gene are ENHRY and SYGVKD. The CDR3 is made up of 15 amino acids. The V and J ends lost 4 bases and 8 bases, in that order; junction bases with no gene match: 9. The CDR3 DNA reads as TGTGCCATCAGTGTGGGACAGGGTATAAGAGAGCCCCAGCATTTT. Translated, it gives CAISVGQGIREPQHF.

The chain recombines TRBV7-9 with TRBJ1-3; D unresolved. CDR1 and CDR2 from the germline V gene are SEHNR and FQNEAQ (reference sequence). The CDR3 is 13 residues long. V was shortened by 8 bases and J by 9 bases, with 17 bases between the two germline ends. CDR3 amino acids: CASGTGRTGTIYF. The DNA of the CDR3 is TGTGCCAGCGGAACCGGCAGGACTGGCACCATATATTTT.

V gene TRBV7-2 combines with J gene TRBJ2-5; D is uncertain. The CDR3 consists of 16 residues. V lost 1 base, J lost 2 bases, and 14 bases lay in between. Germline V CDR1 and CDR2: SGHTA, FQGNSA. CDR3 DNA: TGTGCCAGCAGCTTAGAGTTTTGGGCGTATCAAGAGACCCAGTACTTC. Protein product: CASSLEFWAYQETQYF. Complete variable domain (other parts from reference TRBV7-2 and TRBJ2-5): GAGVSQSPSNKVTEKGKDVELRCDPISGHTALYWYRQSLGQGLEFLIYFQGNSAPDKSGLPSDRFSAERTGGSVSTLTIQRTQQEDSAVYLCASSLEFWAYQETQYFGPGTRLLVL.

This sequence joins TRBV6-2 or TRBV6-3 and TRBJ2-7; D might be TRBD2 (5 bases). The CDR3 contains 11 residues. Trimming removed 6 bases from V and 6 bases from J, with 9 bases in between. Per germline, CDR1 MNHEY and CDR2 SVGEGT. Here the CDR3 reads CASSTRVEQYF. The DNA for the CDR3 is TGTGCCAGCAGCACTAGAGTCGAGCAGTACTTC.

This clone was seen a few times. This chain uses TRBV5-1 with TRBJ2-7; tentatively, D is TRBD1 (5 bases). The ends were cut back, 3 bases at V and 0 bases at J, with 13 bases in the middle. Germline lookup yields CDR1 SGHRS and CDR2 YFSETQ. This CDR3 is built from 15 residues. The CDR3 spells CASSSTGASSYEQYF. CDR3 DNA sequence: TGCGCCAGCAGCTCAACAGGAGCAAGCTCCTACGAGCAGTACTTC.

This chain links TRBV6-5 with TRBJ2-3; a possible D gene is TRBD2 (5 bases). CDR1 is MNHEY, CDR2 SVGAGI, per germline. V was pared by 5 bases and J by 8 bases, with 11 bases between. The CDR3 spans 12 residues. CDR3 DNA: TGTGCCAGCAGTATAGTCCGGGGTACGCAGTATTTT. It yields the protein CASSIVRGTQYF.

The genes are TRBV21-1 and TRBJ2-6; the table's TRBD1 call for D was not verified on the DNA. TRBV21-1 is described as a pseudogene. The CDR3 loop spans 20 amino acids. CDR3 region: CASSKDHGLTGGSGANVLTF. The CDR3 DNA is TGTGCCAGCAGCAAAGACCACGGTTTGACAGGGGGCTCTGGGGCCAACGTCCTGACTTTC.

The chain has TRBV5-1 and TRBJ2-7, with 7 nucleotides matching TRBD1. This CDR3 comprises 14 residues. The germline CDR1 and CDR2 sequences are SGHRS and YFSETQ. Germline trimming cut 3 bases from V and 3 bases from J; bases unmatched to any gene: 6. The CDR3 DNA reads TGCGCCAGCAGCTCGACAGGGAAGTACTACGAGCAGTACTTC. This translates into CASSSTGKYYEQYF.

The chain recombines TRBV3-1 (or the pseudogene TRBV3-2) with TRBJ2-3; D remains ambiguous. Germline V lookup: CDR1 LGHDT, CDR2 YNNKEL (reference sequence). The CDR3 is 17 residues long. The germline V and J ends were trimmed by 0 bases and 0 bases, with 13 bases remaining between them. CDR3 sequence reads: CASSQDVLRSSTDTQYF. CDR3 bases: TGTGCCAGCAGCCAAGACGTTTTGCGGTCTAGCACAGATACGCAGTATTTT.

The CDR3 coding sequence is TGTGCCAGCAGCGGGGGCGGAGGCGAGACCCAGTACTTC. Amino acid sequence: CASSGGGGETQYF. The rearrangement joins TRBV7-2 to TRBJ2-5, with D possibly TRBD1 on 6 matching bases. The CDR3 runs 13 residues. The V and J ends lost 5 bases and 5 bases respectively, with 12 bases between them. The germline CDR1 and CDR2 sequences are SGHTA and FQGNSA.

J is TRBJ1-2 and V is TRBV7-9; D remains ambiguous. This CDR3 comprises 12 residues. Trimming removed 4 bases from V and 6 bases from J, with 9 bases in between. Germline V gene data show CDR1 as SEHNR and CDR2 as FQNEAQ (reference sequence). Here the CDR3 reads CASSYRSDGYTF. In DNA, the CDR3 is TGTGCCAGCAGCTATCGATCGGATGGCTACACCTTC.

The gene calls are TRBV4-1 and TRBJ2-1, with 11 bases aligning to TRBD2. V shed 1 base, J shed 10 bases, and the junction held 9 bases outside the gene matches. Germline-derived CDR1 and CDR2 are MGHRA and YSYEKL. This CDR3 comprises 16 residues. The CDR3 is CASSQVPSGGSGEQFF. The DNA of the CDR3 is TGCGCCAGCAGCCAAGTTCCTAGCGGGGGGTCGGGAGAGCAGTTCTTC.

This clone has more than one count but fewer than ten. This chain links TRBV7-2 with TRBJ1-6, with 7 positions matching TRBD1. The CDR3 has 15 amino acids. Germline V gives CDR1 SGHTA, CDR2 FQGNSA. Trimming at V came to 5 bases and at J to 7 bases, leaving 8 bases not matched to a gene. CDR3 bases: TGTGCCAGCAGCGCCCGGGACAGTAGAAATTCACCCCTCCACTTT. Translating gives CASSARDSRNSPLHF.

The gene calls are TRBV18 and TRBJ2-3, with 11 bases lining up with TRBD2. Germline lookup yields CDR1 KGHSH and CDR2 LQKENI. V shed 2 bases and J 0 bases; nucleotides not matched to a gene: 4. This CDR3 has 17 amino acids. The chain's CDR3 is CASSPAVAGGSTDTQYF. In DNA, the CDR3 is TGTGCCAGCTCACCAGCCGTAGCGGGAGGGAGCACAGATACGCAGTATTTT.

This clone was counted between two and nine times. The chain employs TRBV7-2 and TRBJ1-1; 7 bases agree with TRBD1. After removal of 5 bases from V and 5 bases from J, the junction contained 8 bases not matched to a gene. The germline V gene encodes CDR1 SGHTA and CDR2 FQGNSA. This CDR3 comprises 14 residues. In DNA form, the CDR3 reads TGTGCCAGCAGCCCCAGGGGGATGGGGACTGAAGCTTTCTTT. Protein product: CASSPRGMGTEAFF. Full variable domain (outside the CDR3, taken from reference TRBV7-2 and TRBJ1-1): GAGVSQSPSNKVTEKGKDVELRCDPISGHTALYWYRQSLGQGLEFLIYFQGNSAPDKSGLPSDRFSAERTGGSVSTLTIQRTQQEDSAVYLCASSPRGMGTEAFFGQGTRLTVV.

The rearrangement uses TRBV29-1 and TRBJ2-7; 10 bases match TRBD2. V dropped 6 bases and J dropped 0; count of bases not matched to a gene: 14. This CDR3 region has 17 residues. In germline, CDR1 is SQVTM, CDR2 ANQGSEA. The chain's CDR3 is CSVFTSGTTSFSYEQYF. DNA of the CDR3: TGCAGCGTATTCACTAGCGGGACTACCTCTTTCTCCTACGAGCAGTACTTC.

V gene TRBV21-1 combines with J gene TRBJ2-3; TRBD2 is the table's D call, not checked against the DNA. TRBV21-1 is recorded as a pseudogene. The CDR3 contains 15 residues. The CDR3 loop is CASSKLEASTDTQYF. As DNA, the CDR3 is TGTGCCAGCAGCAAACTAGAAGCTAGCACAGATACGCAGTATTTT.

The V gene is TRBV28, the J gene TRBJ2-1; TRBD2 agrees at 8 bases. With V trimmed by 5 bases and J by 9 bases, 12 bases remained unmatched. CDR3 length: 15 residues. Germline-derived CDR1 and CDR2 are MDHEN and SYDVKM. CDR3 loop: CASSLGLAGHGEQFF. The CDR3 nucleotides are TGTGCCAGCAGTCTCGGGTTAGCGGGACACGGTGAGCAGTTCTTC.

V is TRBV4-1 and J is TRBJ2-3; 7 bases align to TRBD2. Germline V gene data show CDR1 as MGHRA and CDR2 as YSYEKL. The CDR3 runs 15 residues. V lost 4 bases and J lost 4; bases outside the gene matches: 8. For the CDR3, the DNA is TGCGCCAGCAGCCCCCCCGGGGGGTTGGCAGATACGCAGTATTTT. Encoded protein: CASSPPGGLADTQYF.

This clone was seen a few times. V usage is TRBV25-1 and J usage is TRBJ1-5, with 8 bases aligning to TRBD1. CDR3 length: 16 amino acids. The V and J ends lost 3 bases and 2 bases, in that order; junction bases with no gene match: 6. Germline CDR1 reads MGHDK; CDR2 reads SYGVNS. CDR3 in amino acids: CASSDAGQGGNQPQHF. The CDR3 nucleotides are TGTGCCAGCAGTGATGCCGGACAGGGAGGCAATCAGCCCCAGCATTTT. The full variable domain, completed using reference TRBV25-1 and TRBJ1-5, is EADIYQTPRYLVIGTGKKITLECSQTMGHDKMYWYQQDPGMELHLIHYSYGVNSTEKGDLSSESTVSRIRTEHFPLTLESARPSHTSQYLCASSDAGQGGNQPQHFGDGTRLSIL.

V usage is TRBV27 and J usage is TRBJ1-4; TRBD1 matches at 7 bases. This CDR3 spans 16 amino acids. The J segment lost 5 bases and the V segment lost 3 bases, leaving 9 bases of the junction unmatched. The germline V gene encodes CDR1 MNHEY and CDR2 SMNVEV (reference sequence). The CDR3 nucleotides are TGTGCCAGCAGTTTCACATACCGGGACAGAAATGAAAAACTGTTTTTT. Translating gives CASSFTYRDRNEKLFF.